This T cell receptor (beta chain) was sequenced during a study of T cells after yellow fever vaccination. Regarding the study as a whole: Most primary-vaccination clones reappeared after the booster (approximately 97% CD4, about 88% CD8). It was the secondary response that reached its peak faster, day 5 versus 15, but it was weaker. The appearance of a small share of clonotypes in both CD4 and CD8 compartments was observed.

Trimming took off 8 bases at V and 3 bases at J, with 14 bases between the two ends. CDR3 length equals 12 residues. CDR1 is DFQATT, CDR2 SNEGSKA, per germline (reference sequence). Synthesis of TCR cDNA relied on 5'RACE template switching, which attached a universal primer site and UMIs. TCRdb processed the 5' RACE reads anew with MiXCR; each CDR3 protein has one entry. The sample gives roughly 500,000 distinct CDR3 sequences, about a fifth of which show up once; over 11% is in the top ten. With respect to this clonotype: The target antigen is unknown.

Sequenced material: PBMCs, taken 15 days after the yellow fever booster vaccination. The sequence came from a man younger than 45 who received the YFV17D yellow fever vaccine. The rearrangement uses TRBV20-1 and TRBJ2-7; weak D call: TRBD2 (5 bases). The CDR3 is CSPSPGYYEQYF. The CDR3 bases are TGCAGTCCCTCCCCGGGGTACTACGAGCAGTACTTC.